The next 32 T cell receptor beta chains were all read from a single sample in a study of T-cell reconstitution after alpha-beta-depleted transplantation in children. Preparation of the TCRbeta library used unique molecular identifiers. TCRdb itself ran the PCR reads through MiXCR, one entry per CDR3 protein. The repertoire consists of roughly 420,000 distinct CDR3 sequences, with roughly 16% occurring once and the leading ten covering about 32%. The sequenced sample was PBMCs, mostly from graft donor cells, obtained 360 days after TCRalphabeta/CD19-depleted stem cell transplant. The receptor source for this set is a boy in the first two years of life who had a stem cell transplant for Wiskott-Aldrich syndrome, so the T cells may come from the graft donor.

This clonotype was detected only a few times. The chain employs TRBV7-8 and TRBJ2-7; D is ambiguous. CDR1 is SGHVS, CDR2 FQNEAQ, per germline. The germline V and J ends were trimmed by 0 bases and 0 bases, with 18 bases remaining between them. This CDR3 spans 18 amino acids. In DNA form, the CDR3 reads TGTGCCAGCAGCTTAGCCATGAAAAAGTTGCCTCCCTCCTACGAGCAGTACTTC. Translating it yields CASSLAMKKLPPSYEQYF. Drawing the rest from reference TRBV7-8 and TRBJ2-7, the complete variable domain is GAGVSQSPRYKVAKRGQDVALRCDPISGHVSLFWYQQALGQGPEFLTYFQNEAQLDKSGLPSDRFFAERPEGSVSTLKIQRTQQEDSAVYLCASSLAMKKLPPSYEQYFGPGTRLTVT.

The chain uses TRBV15 and TRBJ2-3, with D perhaps being TRBD1 or TRBD2 (5 bases each). V lost 0 bases to trimming and J lost 2 bases, with 18 bases between them. CDR3 length: 18 amino acids. The germline V gene has CDR1 LNHNV and CDR2 YYDKDF (reference sequence). CDR3 DNA sequence: TGTGCCACCAGCAGAGACCCCGGGGCTAGGGGATCCACAGATACGCAGTATTTT. This translates into CATSRDPGARGSTDTQYF.

This clonotype was observed at least ten times. The gene calls are TRBV12-3 or TRBV12-4 and TRBJ2-1; TRBD2 aligns across 7 bases. CDR3 length: 13 amino acids. V trimming: 3 bases; J trimming: 9 bases; junction bases outside the gene matches: 5. The CDR3 nucleotides read TGTGCCAGCAGTTTGATCTCGGGAGGTGAGCAGTTCTTC. This gives the protein CASSLISGGEQFF.

This clonotype was counted between two and nine times. The chain couples TRBV2 to TRBJ2-3; 8 bases agree with TRBD1. The length of the CDR3 is 15 residues. The germline V gene encodes CDR1 SNHLY and CDR2 FYNNEI. V lost 4 bases and J lost 1; bases outside the gene matches: 4. DNA for the CDR3: TGTGCCAGCAGTGTTTTGACAGGGGGCACAGATACGCAGTATTTT. Its translation: CASSVLTGGTDTQYF.

V gene TRBV6-5 combines with J gene TRBJ2-3, with D unclear. V was pared by 0 bases and J by 2 bases, with 6 bases between. Germline values: CDR1 MNHEY, CDR2 SVGAGI. The CDR3 is 14 amino acids. In DNA, the CDR3 is TGTGCCAGCAGTTACTCGGCTTCCACAGATACGCAGTATTTT. Translated, it gives CASSYSASTDTQYF.

This chain joins TRBV5-1 and TRBJ2-3; D is perhaps TRBD2 (6 bases). Germline V gene sequence: CDR1 SGHRS, CDR2 YFSETQ. CDR3 length: 14 amino acids. The V and J ends lost 1 base and 3 bases respectively, with 9 bases between them. DNA for the CDR3: TGCGCCAGCAGCTTGCAGCGGGTGACAGATACGCAGTATTTT. Its protein product is CASSLQRVTDTQYF. Variable domain in full (rest from reference TRBV5-1 and TRBJ2-3): KAGVTQTPRYLIKTRGQQVTLSCSPISGHRSVSWYQQTPGQGLQFLFEYFSETQRNKGNFPGRFSGRQFSNSRSEMNVSTLELGDSALYLCASSLQRVTDTQYFGPGTRLTVL.

In its sample, this clonotype was seen a few times. This chain uses TRBV20-1 with TRBJ2-5; no definite D call. CDR1 is DFQATT and CDR2 is SNEGSKA in the germline V gene (reference sequence). Deletions cut 3 bases from V and 2 bases from J, with 13 bases between. The CDR3 covers 14 residues. The CDR3 spells CSARWSSGQETQYF. In DNA form, the CDR3 reads TGCAGTGCTAGGTGGAGTAGTGGACAAGAGACCCAGTACTTC.

This clonotype has only a few counts. The chain employs TRBV10-3 and TRBJ2-3; 14 nucleotides line up with TRBD2. Germline V lookup: CDR1 ENHRY, CDR2 SYGVKD. Unmatched junction bases numbered 6, after V lost 8 bases and J lost 5 bases. The CDR3 consists of 15 residues. The CDR3 DNA reads TGTGCCATCTCCTGGGGACTAGCGGGAGAAGATACGCAGTATTTT. It codes for CAISWGLAGEDTQYF.

The chain uses TRBV30 and TRBJ1-1; D remains ambiguous. The CDR3 is 13 amino acids. The V gene's germline CDR1 is GTSNPN and CDR2 SVGIG (reference sequence). The V gene lost 5 bases and the J gene lost 0 bases, with 10 bases spanning the gap. CDR3 amino acids: CAWLASLNTEAFF. Written as DNA, the CDR3 is TGTGCCTGGCTCGCTAGCCTGAACACTGAAGCTTTCTTT.

The chain combines TRBV9 with TRBJ2-3; possible D gene TRBD2, 5 bases. This CDR3 has 18 amino acids. Trimming stripped 4 bases from V and 7 bases from J, with 28 bases between. CDR1 and CDR2 from the germline V gene are SGDLS and YYNGEE. The CDR3, as DNA: TGTGCCAGCAGCCCTATCAATAGTTTACTCGTACAGCGGAATACGCAGTATTTT. Its protein is CASSPINSLLVQRNTQYF.

The chain employs TRBV5-1 and TRBJ2-3, with TRBD1 identical over 12 bases. CDR3 length: 17 amino acids. V shed 2 bases and J 1 base; nucleotides not matched to a gene: 5. The germline V gene has CDR1 SGHRS and CDR2 YFSETQ. The CDR3 DNA reads TGCGCCAGCAGCTTTGGGGACAGGGGGCTTGGCACAGATACGCAGTATTTT. Protein sequence: CASSFGDRGLGTDTQYF.

This clonotype came up a few times. This chain links TRBV12-3 or TRBV12-4 with TRBJ1-5; D is unresolved. The CDR3 contains 12 residues. V was shortened by 1 base and J by 9 bases, with 7 bases between the two germline ends. The DNA for the CDR3 is TGTGCCAGCAGTTTAGACGCCTCGCCCCAGCATTTT. It yields the protein CASSLDASPQHF.

Only a few counts were recorded for this clonotype. CDR3 sequence (DNA): TGTGCCAGCAGCCGCCAACGCTCCCACTATAATTCACCCCTCCACTTT. Translating gives CASSRQRSHYNSPLHF. The chain links TRBV6-1 to TRBJ1-6; D remains unclear. The germline gives CDR1 MNHNS, CDR2 SASEGT. The CDR3 has 16 residues. V lost 6 bases and J lost 3, with 15 bases in between.

The chain carries TRBV12-3 or TRBV12-4 and TRBJ1-6; D unclear. V lost 0 bases to trimming and J lost 9 bases, with 12 bases between them. The CDR3 has 15 residues. CDR3 bases: TGTGCCAGCAGTTTAGCGTGGCAGCCGAGTTCACCCCTCCACTTT. This encodes CASSLAWQPSSPLHF.

This chain connects TRBV7-9 to TRBJ2-5; 7 bases map to TRBD1. The V and J ends lost 5 bases and 7 bases, in that order; junction bases with no gene match: 10. The CDR3 loop spans 14 amino acids. The germline gives CDR1 SEHNR, CDR2 FQNEAQ (reference sequence). The CDR3 protein is CASSQWWTGWTQYF. In nucleotides, the CDR3 is TGTGCCAGCAGCCAATGGTGGACAGGATGGACCCAGTACTTC.

In this sample, this clonotype turned up many times. The chain couples TRBV5-1 to TRBJ2-7, with 11 bases lining up with TRBD1. After removal of 3 bases from V and 4 bases from J, the junction contained 3 bases not matched to a gene. The CDR3 sequence is 14 residues long. The V gene's germline CDR1 is SGHRS and CDR2 YFSETQ. The CDR3 reads CASSWGTGGYEQYF. The CDR3 DNA follows: TGCGCCAGCAGCTGGGGGACAGGGGGATACGAGCAGTACTTC.

In regard to this clonotype: A much larger clone differs by one base, so this may be a read error. J is TRBJ2-2 and V is TRBV6-1; D possibly corresponds to TRBD1 (6 bases). There are 14 residues in the CDR3. V lost 6 bases and J 2 bases, leaving 10 bases between the germline ends. CDR1 is MNHNS, CDR2 SASEGT, per germline. This CDR3 reads CASRPGTNTGELFF. CDR3 bases: TGTGCCAGCAGACCCGGGACAAACACCGGGGAGCTGTTTTTT.

This chain connects TRBV11-1 to TRBJ2-2; 8 bases are shared with TRBD1. The V gene's germline CDR1 is SGHAT and CDR2 FQDESV (reference sequence). This CDR3 contains 18 residues. J lost 6 bases, V lost 4 bases, and 16 bases had no gene match. The chain's CDR3 is CASSSFQGAIFYPGELFF. DNA for the CDR3: TGTGCCAGCAGCTCCTTTCAGGGGGCGATTTTTTACCCCGGGGAGCTGTTTTTT.

V is TRBV10-3 and J is TRBJ1-5, with 10 positions matching TRBD1. The J segment lost 3 bases and the V segment lost 8 bases, leaving 4 bases of the junction unmatched. Looked up from germline, CDR1 is ENHRY and CDR2 is SYGVKD. This CDR3 spans 14 amino acids. The CDR3 DNA reads TGTGCCATCGGGGACAGGGGCCTCAATCAGCCCCAGCATTTT. Protein product: CAIGDRGLNQPQHF.

This clonotype has only a few counts. The chain recombines TRBV6-5 with TRBJ2-3, with 9 bases fitting TRBD2. The CDR3 spans 18 residues. V lost 4 bases, J lost 4 bases, and 15 bases stayed unmatched. Germline values: CDR1 MNHEY, CDR2 SVGAGI. CDR3 protein: CASSFFGGRAEVADTQYF. The DNA for the CDR3 is TGTGCCAGCAGTTTTTTTGGCGGGAGGGCCGAAGTGGCAGATACGCAGTATTTT.

The rearrangement links TRBV20-1 to TRBJ1-5; D might be TRBD1 (5 bases). Germline assignment: CDR1 DFQATT and CDR2 SNEGSKA (reference sequence). Trimming took off 3 bases at V and 5 bases at J, with 11 bases between the two ends. This CDR3 contains 13 residues. CDR3 region: CSASWGVYQPQHF. DNA for the CDR3: TGCAGTGCTAGTTGGGGGGTATATCAGCCCCAGCATTTT.

This clonotype has only a few counts. Here the CDR3 DNA reads TGTGCCACCAGTGACCGGACAGTCCCAAGGACCCAGTACTTC. Translating gives CATSDRTVPRTQYF. The rearrangement joins TRBV24-1 to TRBJ2-5, with a weak D call TRBD1 (6 bases). Trimming shortened V by 4 bases and J by 7 bases, and 15 bases separated the two germline ends. The CDR3 runs 14 residues. Germline-derived CDR1 and CDR2 are KGHDR and SFDVKD.

This chain joins TRBV5-1 and TRBJ2-3; D not certain. This CDR3 has 13 residues. CDR1 SGHRS and CDR2 YFSETQ come from the germline V gene. V was clipped by 6 bases and J by 1 base, with 9 bases between them. CDR3 protein: CASNYGGTDTQYF. In DNA, the CDR3 is TGCGCCAGCAATTACGGCGGCACAGATACGCAGTATTTT.

The rearrangement uses TRBV12-3 or TRBV12-4 and TRBJ2-2, with D maybe TRBD1 (6 bases). The CDR3 is made up of 15 amino acids. Trimming cost V 6 bases and J 6 bases, with 17 bases left between them. The CDR3 bases are TGTGCCAGCAGGTGGGGTACAGGGCGCTCCGGGGAGCTGTTTTTT. Amino acid sequence: CASRWGTGRSGELFF.

This clonotype was counted between two and nine times. The rearrangement joins TRBV10-3 to TRBJ1-5; TRBD1 matches 8 bases. The CDR3 totals 14 residues. Germline-derived CDR1 and CDR2 are ENHRY and SYGVKD. Losses at the gene ends were 4 bases for V and 6 bases for J; bases not matched to a gene: 5. In DNA, the CDR3 is TGTGCCATCAGTGCTCAGGGGGCGAGTCAGCCCCAGCATTTT. This encodes CAISAQGASQPQHF.

The chain combines TRBV5-6 with TRBJ2-7; 8 bases map to TRBD2. Germline trimming cut 2 bases from V and 4 bases from J; bases unmatched to any gene: 8. The CDR3 runs to 15 residues. Germline V gene lookup returns CDR1 SGHDT and CDR2 YYEEEE. The CDR3 here is CASSFSPRGGYEQYF. The CDR3 region has the DNA TGTGCCAGCAGCTTTTCACCTCGGGGGGGATACGAGCAGTACTTC.

This clonotype has just a few counts. The chain couples TRBV5-5 to TRBJ2-3, with TRBD2 matching 10 bases. Germline CDR1 reads SGHKS; CDR2 reads YYEKEE (reference sequence). Unmatched junction bases numbered 15, after V lost 2 bases and J lost 9 bases. This CDR3 region has 17 residues. Written as DNA, the CDR3 is TGTGCCAGCAGCTTTGTTGGGGGACTAGCGTTAGACGGGACGCAGTATTTT. It specifies CASSFVGGLALDGTQYF. Combining the CDR3 with reference TRBV5-5 and TRBJ2-3 gives the whole variable domain DAGVTQSPTHLIKTRGQQVTLRCSPISGHKSVSWYQQVLGQGPQFIFQYYEKEERGRGNFPDRFSARQFPNYSSELNVNALLLGDSALYLCASSFVGGLALDGTQYFGPGTRLTVL.

In its sample, this clonotype was seen a few times. The chain has TRBV28 and TRBJ2-5; possibly TRBD1 or TRBD2 for D (6 bases each). V was pared by 2 bases and J by 5 bases, with 18 bases between. The length of the CDR3 is 16 residues. From germline, CDR1 is MDHEN and CDR2 SYDVKM. The CDR3 region is CASSLGSRTGGETQYF. The CDR3 region has the DNA TGTGCCAGCAGTTTAGGGTCTAGGACCGGGGGCGAGACCCAGTACTTC.

This clonotype was counted at least ten times. The genes are TRBV12-3 or TRBV12-4 and TRBJ2-1, with D hard to call. The CDR3 covers 12 residues. Trimming took 1 base from V and 6 from J, leaving 4 bases between them. CDR3 sequence: CASSLVRNEQFF. In DNA, the CDR3 is TGTGCCAGCAGTTTAGTGCGCAATGAGCAGTTCTTC.

V and J are TRBV15 and TRBJ2-5; D gene unclear. Trimming stripped 0 bases from V and 3 bases from J, with 5 bases between. The CDR3 totals 13 residues. The germline CDR1 and CDR2 sequences are LNHNV and YYDKDF (reference sequence). CDR3 region: CATSRDLEETQYF. In DNA, the CDR3 is TGTGCCACCAGCAGAGATTTGGAAGAGACCCAGTACTTC.

The sample holds a few counts of this clonotype. The J gene is TRBJ2-7, the V gene TRBV6-2 or TRBV6-3; 10 nucleotides line up with TRBD1. Trimming took 6 bases from V and 0 from J; bases not matched to a gene: 8. This CDR3 is 16 amino acids long. CDR1 and CDR2 (germline): MNHEY, SVGEGT. In DNA, the CDR3 is TGTGCCAGCAGGAGGGACAGGGGATGGAGCTCCTACGAGCAGTACTTC. This encodes CASRRDRGWSSYEQYF.

In this sample, this clonotype turned up a few times. The V and J genes are TRBV4-1 and TRBJ2-2, with no clear D. Per germline, CDR1 MGHRA and CDR2 YSYEKL. V lost 1 base and J lost 4, with 10 bases in between. The CDR3 loop spans 15 amino acids. The CDR3 DNA reads TGCGCCAGCAGCCAAGGAACCCCCCTCACCGGGGAGCTGTTTTTT. Its protein product is CASSQGTPLTGELFF.